This TCR beta chain emerged from a study of identical twins. Study conclusions and caveats: Abundant beta clonotypes from cord blood had fewer insertions, unlike memory repertoires, which showed none.

The CDR3 consists of 18 residues. Trimming pared 3 bases from V and 3 bases from J, leaving 21 bases between. Germline V lookup: CDR1 MGHRA, CDR2 YSYEKL. A single record per CDR3 protein comes from TCRdb applying MiXCR to the 5' RACE reads. The table shows some 1,600,000 distinct CDR3 sequences, with about 31% occurring only once. In the case of this clonotype: Its matching antigen is unknown.

The TCR originated in a newborn girl in good health. The gene calls are TRBV4-1 and TRBJ2-1; TRBD1 or TRBD2 may be the D gene (6 bases each). What was sequenced was cord blood. The CDR3 spells CASSQGGGEGRFYNEQFF. The DNA for the CDR3 is TGCGCCAGCAGCCAGGGGGGCGGTGAGGGTCGATTCTACAATGAGCAGTTCTTC.